One sample yielded the 30 T cell receptor beta chains listed below, sequenced in a study of CD8 T cells in ankylosing spondylitis. Study-wide findings and caveats: Seemingly distinctive of ankylosing spondylitis blood was a TCR beta motif formed by eight highly homologous variants.

No antigen has been assigned to these receptors. TCRdb re-derived calls from the 5' RACE reads in MiXCR, one entry per CDR3 protein. Of about 500,000 distinct CDR3 sequences detected, 5.3% appear once; the ten largest clones hold around 3.6%. The sequencing sample was made of blood, either unsorted or a sorted T cell fraction (not recorded which). The receptors were sampled from a male donor with ankylosing spondylitis.

The CDR3 DNA reads TGTGCCAGCAGCTTAAGGGATGGGGAAAAACTGTTTTTT. Amino acid sequence: CASSLRDGEKLFF. This chain connects TRBV7-6 to TRBJ1-4; no reliable D call. This CDR3 comprises 13 residues. In germline, CDR1 is SGHVS, CDR2 FNYEAQ. Trimming removed 2 bases at V and 8 bases at J, with 9 bases between.

The chain recombines TRBV28 with TRBJ2-3; D is ambiguous. The V gene's germline CDR1 is MDHEN and CDR2 SYDVKM. Trimming removed 5 bases at V and 4 bases at J, with 10 bases between. The CDR3 length is 13 residues. CDR3 sequence: CASSPAAPDTQYF. As DNA, the CDR3 is TGTGCCAGCAGTCCGGCCGCCCCAGATACGCAGTATTTT.

The table lists this clonotype with many counts. This chain connects TRBV4-3 to TRBJ2-7; 7 bases are shared with TRBD1. This CDR3 spans 14 amino acids. Germline lookup yields CDR1 LGHNA and CDR2 YSLEER. V lost 0 bases, J lost 2 bases, and 1 base stayed unmatched. CDR3 residues: CASSQDTGAYEQYF. The CDR3 DNA reads as TGCGCCAGCAGCCAAGATACAGGGGCCTACGAGCAGTACTTC.

At least ten counts were recorded for this clonotype. The chain couples TRBV7-2 to TRBJ2-1; D is ambiguous. The germline V gene encodes CDR1 SGHTA and CDR2 FQGNSA. The CDR3 has 15 amino acids. With 1 base removed from V and 10 bases from J, the gap between germline ends came to 17 bases. The CDR3 sequence: CASSLGVATLNEQFF. For the CDR3, the DNA is TGTGCCAGCAGCTTAGGGGTCGCAACCCTCAACGAGCAGTTCTTC.

This clonotype was seen at least ten times. This rearrangement joins TRBV5-1 to TRBJ2-7; no clear D gene. Trimming removed 0 bases from V and 3 bases from J, with 13 bases in between. Germline V CDR1 and CDR2: SGHRS, YFSETQ. The CDR3 runs to 15 residues. CDR3 sequence: CASSLAVGIFYEQYF. The CDR3 nucleotides are TGCGCCAGCAGCTTGGCGGTGGGGATTTTCTACGAGCAGTACTTC.

This clonotype was observed at least ten times. The gene calls are TRBV5-1 and TRBJ1-1, with D possibly being TRBD1 (6 bases). V shed 3 bases and J shed 1 base, with 10 bases lying between them. The CDR3 is 14 residues long. The germline V gene encodes CDR1 SGHRS and CDR2 YFSETQ. CDR3 sequence (DNA): TGCGCCAGCAGCTCCCGGGGGGCGAACACTGAAGCTTTCTTT. Protein product: CASSSRGANTEAFF.

This clonotype was seen ten or more times. The chain links TRBV7-2 to TRBJ2-7, with D perhaps being TRBD1 or TRBD2 (5 bases each). The germline V gene encodes CDR1 SGHTA and CDR2 FQGNSA. CDR3 length equals 14 residues. Deletions cut 5 bases from V and 0 bases from J, with 11 bases between. CDR3 sequence (DNA): TGTGCCAGCAGCCCCGTCGGGACCTCCTACGAGCAGTACTTC. It encodes CASSPVGTSYEQYF.

In its sample, this clonotype was seen many times. The chain joins TRBV5-1 to TRBJ1-4, with TRBD1 matching over 10 bases. CDR1 is SGHRS and CDR2 is YFSETQ in the germline V gene. The CDR3 is 15 amino acids. V lost 0 bases, J lost 5 bases, and 1 base stayed unmatched. The CDR3 is CASSLEGQGNEKLFF. The CDR3, as DNA: TGCGCCAGCAGCTTGGAGGGACAGGGGAATGAAAAACTGTTTTTT. The variable domain in full, completed from reference TRBV5-1 and TRBJ1-4, reads KAGVTQTPRYLIKTRGQQVTLSCSPISGHRSVSWYQQTPGQGLQFLFEYFSETQRNKGNFPGRFSGRQFSNSRSEMNVSTLELGDSALYLCASSLEGQGNEKLFFGSGTQLSVL.

Note on this clonotype: As the CDR3 is not closed by the conserved phenylalanine or tryptophan, this likely results from a read error. CDR3 in amino acids: CASSPLRSQPQHL. The CDR3 region has the DNA TGTGCCAGCAGTCCCCTCCGTAGTCAGCCCCAGCATCTT. The chain joins TRBV2 to TRBJ1-5; D remains unclear. V was clipped by 5 bases and J by 6 bases, with 11 bases between them. Germline V gene data show CDR1 as SNHLY and CDR2 as FYNNEI. The CDR3 loop spans 13 amino acids.

There are many counts of this clonotype. The chain combines TRBV12-3 or TRBV12-4 with TRBJ2-7; TRBD1 matches at 8 bases. This CDR3 comprises 15 residues. The J segment lost 2 bases and the V segment lost 3 bases, leaving 6 bases of the junction unmatched. The CDR3 reads CASSLKTGETYEQYF. DNA of the CDR3: TGTGCCAGCAGTTTGAAGACAGGGGAAACCTACGAGCAGTACTTC.

This clonotype has ten or more counts. The V call is TRBV5-1, the J call TRBJ2-2, with 8 bases lining up with TRBD2. This CDR3 has 16 residues. Losses at the gene ends were 5 bases for V and 4 bases for J; bases not matched to a gene: 10. Germline assignment: CDR1 SGHRS and CDR2 YFSETQ. The CDR3 is CASRDSSGGSTGELFF. The CDR3 bases are TGCGCCAGCAGAGACAGCTCGGGGGGGAGCACCGGGGAGCTGTTTTTT.

This clonotype was picked up many times. The chain has TRBV29-1 and TRBJ1-1; possibly TRBD1 for D (5 bases). There are 10 residues in the CDR3. Per germline, CDR1 SQVTM and CDR2 ANQGSEA. Between the trimmed V and J ends, which lost 5 bases and 11 bases, there was a span of 12 bases. In DNA form, the CDR3 reads TGCAGCGTTTCGGGGCATAGGGCTTTCTTT. Translation: CSVSGHRAFF.

This clonotype showed up many times. The V and J genes are TRBV27 and TRBJ2-7, with 7 bases lining up with TRBD2. Germline V gene data show CDR1 as MNHEY and CDR2 as SMNVEV (reference sequence). The CDR3 contains 13 residues. J gave up 4 bases and V 5 bases, and 5 bases lay outside the gene matches. DNA of the CDR3: TGTGCCAGCAGTCACGGGACTAAATACGAGCAGTACTTC. It is translated as CASSHGTKYEQYF.

This clonotype was detected ten times or more. The chain's CDR3 is CASSRGGNEKLFF. The CDR3 bases are TGTGCCAGCAGCCGAGGGGGGAATGAAAAACTGTTTTTT. The chain has TRBV7-9 and TRBJ1-4; D may be TRBD1 (6 bases). Germline V lookup: CDR1 SEHNR, CDR2 FQNEAQ (reference sequence). The CDR3 runs to 13 residues. V was trimmed by 5 bases and J by 5 bases, leaving 9 bases between them.

This clonotype has at least ten counts. This sequence joins TRBV10-3 and TRBJ2-1; 7 positions agree with TRBD2. Germline assignment: CDR1 ENHRY and CDR2 SYGVKD. After removal of 6 bases from V and 5 bases from J, the junction contained 10 bases not matched to a gene. This CDR3 is 15 amino acids long. DNA of the CDR3: TGTGCCATCAGCTCCTTGGGGAGGGGTAACAATGAGCAGTTCTTC. It encodes CAISSLGRGNNEQFF.

This clonotype was seen at least ten times. The chain combines TRBV4-1 with TRBJ2-3; D is unresolved. The V and J ends lost 4 bases and 2 bases respectively, with 13 bases between them. CDR3 size: 15 residues. The V gene's germline CDR1 is MGHRA and CDR2 YSYEKL. The chain's CDR3 is CASSLVAYYTDTQYF. Written as DNA, the CDR3 is TGCGCCAGCAGCCTTGTAGCCTACTACACAGATACGCAGTATTTT.

This clonotype appeared many times. The V gene is TRBV6-2 or TRBV6-3, the J gene TRBJ2-2; no definite D call. The V gene's germline CDR1 is MNHEY and CDR2 SVGEGT. The V gene lost 7 bases and the J gene lost 5 bases, with 5 bases spanning the gap. The CDR3 totals 11 residues. CDR3 loop: CASTVTGELFF. The DNA of the CDR3 is TGTGCCAGCACTGTAACCGGGGAGCTGTTTTTT.

Comment on this clonotype: A much larger clone sits a single nucleotide away, making a read error possible. V gene TRBV27 combines with J gene TRBJ2-5; D may be TRBD1 (6 bases). The CDR3 loop spans 14 amino acids. CDR1 is MNHEY and CDR2 is SMNVEV in the germline V gene (reference sequence). CDR3 amino acids: CASSLRLAGETQCF. The CDR3 region has the DNA TGTGCCAGCAGTTTAAGGCTAGCAGGGGAGACCCAGTGCTTC.

Ten or more counts support this clonotype. This chain uses TRBV20-1 with TRBJ2-1; 10 bases agree with TRBD2. The CDR3 consists of 14 residues. After removal of 2 bases from V and 5 bases from J, the junction contained 3 bases not matched to a gene. Germline assignment: CDR1 DFQATT and CDR2 SNEGSKA (reference sequence). The CDR3 is CSARLAGAHNEQFF. The CDR3 bases are TGCAGTGCTAGACTAGCGGGAGCCCACAATGAGCAGTTCTTC.

Comments on this clonotype: This may come from a read error, since a much larger clone is one base off. This chain connects TRBV27 to TRBJ2-3; D is undetermined. CDR3 length: 11 amino acids. The germline gives CDR1 MNHEY, CDR2 SMNVEV (reference sequence). CDR3 protein: CASRKTDAQYF. The DNA of the CDR3 is TGTGCCAGCAGGAAAACAGATGCGCAGTATTTT.

This clonotype was detected ten times or more. The gene calls are TRBV7-3 and TRBJ2-3; 9 bases match TRBD2. Trimming took 5 bases from V and 5 from J; bases not matched to a gene: 11. Germline CDR1 SGHTA, CDR2 FQGTGA. The length of the CDR3 is 16 residues. CDR3 protein: CASSKRAGGLIDTQYF. The CDR3 coding sequence is TGTGCCAGCAGCAAAAGGGCGGGGGGGCTTATAGATACGCAGTATTTT.

This clonotype has only a few counts. The chain uses TRBV2 and TRBJ1-2; D is unclear. The germline CDR1 and CDR2 sequences are SNHLY and FYNNEI. V was cut by 0 bases and J by 8 bases, with 10 bases left in between. There are 13 residues in the CDR3. CDR3 in DNA: TGTGCCAGCAGTGAAGCGCTCGTTGTCGGCTACACCTTC. Translation: CASSEALVVGYTF.

This clonotype was detected once. This may stem from a read error, because a much larger clone lies one nucleotide away. No conserved phenylalanine or tryptophan ends this CDR3, so it is likely a read error. The rearrangement uses TRBV7-2 and TRBJ2-5; 13 nucleotides align to TRBD2. V shed 4 bases, J shed 2 bases, and the junction held 4 bases outside the gene matches. CDR1 is SGHTA and CDR2 is FQGNSA in the germline V gene. The CDR3 consists of 16 residues. This chain's CDR3 is CASSSMGLAGQETQYS. In nucleotides, the CDR3 is TGTGCCAGCAGCTCGATGGGACTAGCGGGGCAAGAGACCCAGTACTCC.

Many counts were recorded for this clonotype. The rearrangement links TRBV12-3 or TRBV12-4 to TRBJ1-2, with D possibly TRBD1 on 5 matching bases. The V end lost 6 bases, the J end lost 8 bases, and 16 bases lay between the germline ends. The CDR3 length is 13 residues. The CDR3 sequence is CASRLQGSWGYTF. The DNA of the CDR3 is TGTGCCAGCAGATTGCAGGGCTCTTGGGGCTACACCTTC.

This clonotype was seen at least ten times. The chain joins TRBV5-1 to TRBJ1-5; 9 bases match TRBD1. The CDR3 extends over 16 amino acids. Germline V gene data show CDR1 as SGHRS and CDR2 as YFSETQ. V trimming: 1 base; J trimming: 7 bases; junction bases outside the gene matches: 9. The CDR3 region is CASSLSGTGFGQPQHF. CDR3 nucleotide sequence: TGCGCCAGCAGCTTGAGCGGGACAGGGTTTGGGCAGCCCCAGCATTTT.

In its sample, this clonotype was seen many times. The chain has TRBV4-1 and TRBJ2-3; perhaps D is TRBD1 or TRBD2 (5 bases each). V was shortened by 4 bases and J by 6 bases, with 14 bases between the two germline ends. CDR1 MGHRA and CDR2 YSYEKL come from the germline V gene. The CDR3 has 14 residues. CDR3 sequence reads: CASSLGDVRDTQYF. The CDR3 DNA reads as TGCGCCAGCAGCCTCGGGGACGTCAGGGATACGCAGTATTTT.

This clonotype was recorded many times. The CDR3 spells CSVLGQGETQYF. DNA of the CDR3: TGCAGCGTCTTAGGACAGGGCGAGACCCAGTACTTC. The chain joins TRBV29-1 to TRBJ2-5, with 8 nucleotides matching TRBD1. The V gene's germline CDR1 is SQVTM and CDR2 ANQGSEA. The CDR3 loop spans 12 amino acids. Trimming cost V 6 bases and J 5 bases; bases outside gene matches: 5.

This clonotype has more than one count but fewer than ten. This rearrangement joins TRBV5-1 to TRBJ2-5; TRBD2 matches 8 bases. Trimming removed 2 bases from V and 4 bases from J; junction bases left unmatched: 10. Germline CDR1 and CDR2: SGHRS and YFSETQ. The CDR3 has 16 residues. The CDR3 coding sequence is TGCGCCAGCAGCTTCACGTCCAGCGGGGGACGAGAGACCCAGTACTTC. Encoded protein: CASSFTSSGGRETQYF.

This sequence joins TRBV4-1 and TRBJ2-5; 7 nucleotides agree with TRBD1. With V trimmed by 2 bases and J by 0 bases, 6 bases remained unmatched. The CDR3 sequence is 16 residues long. Germline V gene data show CDR1 as MGHRA and CDR2 as YSYEKL. In DNA, the CDR3 is TGCGCCAGCAGCCAAAGACAGGGATACTACCAAGAGACCCAGTACTTC. Its protein product is CASSQRQGYYQETQYF.

V and J are TRBV6-2 or TRBV6-3 and TRBJ2-7; a weak D match, TRBD2 (7 bases). The V and J ends lost 7 bases and 2 bases respectively, with 18 bases between them. The CDR3 loop spans 15 amino acids. Looked up from germline, CDR1 is MNHEY and CDR2 is SVGEGT. CDR3 coding DNA: TGTGCCAGCACCCCCCCGGGGGGCAGGACCTACGAGCAGTACTTC. Translation gives CASTPPGGRTYEQYF.